The source of this T cell receptor (beta chain) is a study of cytomegalovirus exposure and HLA in healthy donors. Across the whole study: Findings of an earlier analysis included more than 90 million unique TCR beta sequences from 180 million or so T cells. Overall study findings and caveats: An analysis was carried out later, and it reportedly showed fewer N-insertions in an Asian-associated ancestry cluster than the roughly 670-donor mean.

The study ran its PCR with 60 Vbeta and 13 Jbeta primers. Profiled with immunoSEQ multiplex PCR; TCRdb holds only in-frame clones, not every one. The table records about 90,000 clones, over 75% of them present only once. Worth noting for this clone: Its matching antigen is unknown.

Sequencing was performed on PBMCs. This clonotype was sampled from a boy aged 5-17 years in good health and CMV-seronegative.

The CDR3 DNA reads as TGCGCCAGCACCGTAGGGACAGGTCCCTACGAGCAGTACTTC. It specifies CASTVGTGPYEQYF. The rearrangement links TRBV5-1 to TRBJ2-7; 8 positions match TRBD1. The junction had 7 bases not matched to a gene; V was cut back by 6 bases and J by 2 bases. Germline CDR1 is SGHRS and CDR2 is YFSETQ. The CDR3 sequence is 14 residues long.